A selection of T cell receptor beta chains follows, all from one sample in a study of long-term antiretroviral therapy in people with HIV. Only in-frame clones appear in the TCRdb table, and some are missing; sequencing was by immunoSEQ multiplex PCR. The sample holds approximately 25,000 clones, 65% to 80% seen once. The sample in question was unsorted PBMCs, obtained 0.5 years after starting antiretroviral therapy. These receptors were taken from a woman in her forties with HIV. CDR3s include the opening cysteine and the closing phenylalanine or tryptophan. The D gene is left open where the match is weak. The listing skips clone size in some rows; elsewhere it reads once, few, many or a size class.

J gene: TRBJ1-6; clone size: few; V gene: TRBV6-4; CDR3 length: 14; D gene: TRBD1; CDR3 protein: CASSAQGLGSPLHF; CDR3 DNA: TGTGCCAGCAGTGCACAGGGGTTGGGATCACCCCTCCACTTT
J gene: TRBJ2-7; clone size: few; V gene: TRBV7-9; CDR3 length: 15; D gene: NA; CDR3 protein: CASSPMRGLAYEQYF; CDR3 DNA: TGTGCCAGCAGCCCCATGAGAGGATTGGCCTACGAGCAGTACTTC
J gene: TRBJ1-1; clone size: NA; V gene: TRBV18; CDR3 length: 15; D gene: NA; CDR3 protein: CASSPPHTLTTEAFF; CDR3 DNA: TGTGCCAGCTCACCACCGCACACCTTGACCACTGAAGCTTTCTTT
J gene: TRBJ2-3; clone size: NA; V gene: TRBV6-5; CDR3 length: 16; D gene: NA; CDR3 protein: CASSYWGGQRTDTQYF; CDR3 DNA: TGTGCCAGCAGTTACTGGGGGGGACAGAGAACAGATACGCAGTATTTT
J gene: TRBJ1-1; clone size: NA; V gene: TRBV28; CDR3 length: 12; D gene: TRBD1; CDR3 protein: CASSLGTAEAFF; CDR3 DNA: TGTGCCAGCAGTTTAGGGACAGCTGAAGCTTTCTTT
J gene: TRBJ1-1; clone size: few; V gene: TRBV5-4; CDR3 length: 15; D gene: TRBD1; CDR3 protein: CASSGGTGFETEAFF; CDR3 DNA: TGTGCCAGCAGCGGAGGGACAGGGTTCGAGACTGAAGCTTTCTTT
J gene: TRBJ2-5; clone size: NA; V gene: TRBV5-6; CDR3 length: 18; D gene: NA; CDR3 protein: CASSSRRDRAILQETQYF; CDR3 DNA: TGTGCCAGCAGCTCGAGGCGGGACCGGGCAATATTACAAGAGACCCAGTACTTC
J gene: TRBJ1-1; clone size: NA; V gene: TRBV7-2; CDR3 length: 15; D gene: TRBD1; CDR3 protein: CASSPTGGRDTEAFF; CDR3 DNA: TGTGCCAGCAGCCCAACAGGGGGAAGGGACACTGAAGCTTTCTTT
J gene: TRBJ2-5; clone size: NA; V gene: TRBV19; CDR3 length: 14; D gene: NA; CDR3 protein: CASSTNDIQETQYF; CDR3 DNA: TGTGCCAGTAGTACCAATGACATACAAGAGACCCAGTACTTC
J gene: TRBJ2-7; clone size: NA; V gene: TRBV19; CDR3 length: 13; D gene: NA; CDR3 protein: CASSITPGNEQYF; CDR3 DNA: TGTGCCAGTAGTATTACCCCAGGGAACGAGCAGTACTTC
J gene: TRBJ2-2; clone size: NA; V gene: TRBV27; CDR3 length: 16; D gene: NA; CDR3 protein: CASSLYPGANTGELFF; CDR3 DNA: TGTGCCAGCAGTTTATACCCGGGGGCGAACACCGGGGAGCTGTTTTTT
J gene: TRBJ2-1; clone size: NA; V gene: TRBV28; CDR3 length: 16; D gene: NA; CDR3 protein: CASSSTDTNSYNEQFF; CDR3 DNA: TGTGCCAGCAGTTCGACTGACACGAACTCCTACAATGAGCAGTTCTTC
J gene: TRBJ2-7; clone size: NA; V gene: TRBV5-1; CDR3 length: 14; D gene: TRBD2; CDR3 protein: CASSSRTSGGFLYF; CDR3 DNA: TGCGCCAGCAGCTCGAGGACTAGCGGGGGGTTCCTGTACTTC
J gene: TRBJ2-7; clone size: NA; V gene: TRBV6-4; CDR3 length: 17; D gene: TRBD2; CDR3 protein: CASSDGVTSGGANEQYF; CDR3 DNA: TGTGCCAGCAGTGACGGGGTGACTAGCGGGGGGGCCAACGAGCAGTACTTC
J gene: TRBJ2-7; clone size: NA; V gene: TRBV18; CDR3 length: 14; D gene: NA; CDR3 protein: CASSHGQGYYEQYF; CDR3 DNA: TGTGCCAGCTCACACGGGCAGGGGTACTACGAGCAGTACTTC
J gene: TRBJ1-2; clone size: NA; V gene: TRBV10-3; CDR3 length: 16; D gene: TRBD1; CDR3 protein: CAIRRQGAQSDYGYTF; CDR3 DNA: TGTGCCATCAGGAGACAGGGGGCACAGTCGGACTATGGCTACACCTTC
J gene: TRBJ1-1; clone size: NA; V gene: TRBV6-1; CDR3 length: 15; D gene: NA; CDR3 protein: CASWAEKIFNTEAFF; CDR3 DNA: TGTGCCAGTTGGGCAGAAAAAATTTTTAACACTGAAGCTTTCTTT
J gene: TRBJ2-7; clone size: NA; V gene: TRBV4-1; CDR3 length: 14; D gene: TRBD1; CDR3 protein: CASSRGDRSYEQYF; CDR3 DNA: TGCGCCAGCAGCAGGGGGGACAGGTCCTACGAGCAGTACTTC
J gene: TRBJ2-3; clone size: few; V gene: TRBV9; CDR3 length: 17; D gene: NA; CDR3 protein: CASSVGSAARITDTQYF; CDR3 DNA: TGTGCCAGCAGCGTAGGTTCCGCGGCCCGAATCACAGATACGCAGTATTTT
J gene: TRBJ1-6; clone size: NA; V gene: TRBV10-3; CDR3 length: 14; D gene: TRBD1; CDR3 protein: CAIVGTGHNSPLHF; CDR3 DNA: TGTGCCATCGTCGGGACAGGGCATAATTCACCCCTCCACTTT
J gene: TRBJ2-5; clone size: NA; V gene: TRBV2; CDR3 length: 14; D gene: TRBD1; CDR3 protein: CASSTGTGVETQYF; CDR3 DNA: TGTGCCAGCAGCACCGGGACAGGGGTAGAGACCCAGTACTTC
J gene: TRBJ2-5; clone size: NA; V gene: TRBV7-2; CDR3 length: 13; D gene: TRBD1; CDR3 protein: CASSPDRGETQYF; CDR3 DNA: TGTGCCAGCAGCCCGGACAGGGGAGAGACCCAGTACTTC
J gene: TRBJ1-5; clone size: once; V gene: TRBV4-3; CDR3 length: 13; D gene: NA; CDR3 protein: CASSQDYRQPQHF; CDR3 DNA: TGCGCCAGCAGCCAAGACTATCGTCAGCCCCAGCATTTT
J gene: TRBJ2-1; clone size: NA; V gene: TRBV5-6; CDR3 length: 12; D gene: NA; CDR3 protein: CASSLGGNEQFF; CDR3 DNA: TGTGCCAGCAGCTTGGGGGGCAATGAGCAGTTCTTC
J gene: TRBJ1-3; clone size: once; V gene: TRBV2; CDR3 length: 15; D gene: NA; CDR3 protein: CASSESALSRNTIYF; CDR3 DNA: TGTGCCAGCAGTGAATCAGCTCTCTCGCGAAACACCATATATTTT
J gene: TRBJ2-5; clone size: NA; V gene: TRBV18; CDR3 length: 14; D gene: TRBD1; CDR3 protein: CASSPGTGDSTQYF; CDR3 DNA: TGTGCCAGCTCACCTGGGACAGGGGATTCGACCCAGTACTTC
J gene: TRBJ2-3; clone size: NA; V gene: TRBV7-3; CDR3 length: 14; D gene: NA; CDR3 protein: CASSLIGGTDTQYF; CDR3 DNA: TGTGCCAGCAGCTTAATCGGGGGTACAGATACGCAGTATTTT